Below are 22 T cell receptor beta chains sequenced from a single sample in a study of beta chain features in type 1 diabetes. Expressed TCRB transcripts were sequenced, since all the RNA that had been isolated was reverse transcribed. Produced via immunoSEQ multiplex PCR; TCRdb's table is partial and in-frame only. The sample contains about 260,000 clones, roughly two thirds of which appear only once. Material for sequencing was naive CD4+ T cells from blood. The source of these receptors is a man aged 30-40 years in good health.

The rearrangement joins TRBV30 to TRBJ2-1; D not certain. Trimming pared 0 bases from V and 0 bases from J, leaving 9 bases between. Germline V gives CDR1 GTSNPN, CDR2 SVGIG (reference sequence). This CDR3 spans 15 amino acids. Here the CDR3 reads CAWSVRGSSYNEQFF. The DNA for the CDR3 is TGTGCCTGGAGTGTACGCGGTAGCTCCTACAATGAGCAGTTCTTC.

The V and J genes are TRBV7-6 and TRBJ2-7; 8 positions agree with TRBD2. CDR1 and CDR2 from the germline V gene are SGHVS and FNYEAQ. The CDR3 sequence is 15 residues long. J was trimmed by 6 bases and V by 0 bases; bases with no gene match: 7. The CDR3 loop is CASSLAAGGGFEQYF. The CDR3 bases are TGTGCCAGCAGCTTAGCGGCGGGAGGCGGCTTCGAGCAGTACTTC.

This clone appeared a single time. The chain combines TRBV29-1 with TRBJ2-3, with 16 bases identical to TRBD2. The J segment lost 4 bases and the V segment lost 7 bases, leaving 5 bases of the junction unmatched. In germline, CDR1 is SQVTM, CDR2 ANQGSEA. The CDR3 has 15 residues. The CDR3 region has the DNA TGCAGCGAAGGGACTAGCGGGGGGGACGCAGATACGCAGTATTTT. Protein sequence: CSEGTSGGDADTQYF.

In DNA, the CDR3 is TGTGCCTGGAGTGCGGGGTACGGCGCACTTGCAACTAATGAAAAACTGTTTTTT. It yields the protein CAWSAGYGALATNEKLFF. The chain joins TRBV30 to TRBJ1-4; D is uncertain. Trimming removed 1 base at V and 0 bases at J, with 18 bases between. The CDR3 has 18 amino acids. Germline V gene data show CDR1 as GTSNPN and CDR2 as SVGIG (reference sequence).

The chain has TRBV28 and TRBJ2-5, with TRBD2 matching 9 bases. The V gene end was trimmed by 5 bases and the J gene end by 5 bases; junction bases not matched to a gene: 12. The CDR3 contains 16 residues. Germline V gene data show CDR1 as MDHEN and CDR2 as SYDVKM. Written as DNA, the CDR3 is TGTGCCAGCAGTGTCTGGGATTCTAGCGGGACGGAGACCCAGTACTTC. Its protein is CASSVWDSSGTETQYF. The variable domain in full, with the rest retrieved from reference TRBV28 and TRBJ2-5, is DVKVTQSSRYLVKRTGEKVFLECVQDMDHENMFWYRQDPGLGLRLIYFSYDVKMKEKGDIPEGYSVSREKKERFSLILESASTNQTSMYLCASSVWDSSGTETQYFGPGTRLLVL.

The sample holds a few counts of this clone. This sequence joins TRBV29-1 and TRBJ1-1; D remains ambiguous. CDR1 and CDR2 (germline): SQVTM, ANQGSEA. The V and J ends lost 2 bases and 0 bases respectively, with 7 bases between them. The CDR3 is made up of 13 amino acids. This chain's CDR3 is CSVEQRMNTEAFF. CDR3 in DNA: TGCAGCGTTGAACAGCGCATGAACACTGAAGCTTTCTTT. The full variable domain, rest sourced from reference TRBV29-1 and TRBJ1-1, is SAVISQKPSRDICQRGTSLTIQCQVDSQVTMMFWYRQQPGQSLTLIATANQGSEATYESGFVIDKFPISRPNLTFSTLTVSNMSPEDSSIYLCSVEQRMNTEAFFGQGTRLTVV.

This CDR3 is CSVGTGTVFSGANVLTF. Written as DNA, the CDR3 is TGCAGCGTCGGGACAGGGACCGTTTTCTCTGGGGCCAACGTCCTGACTTTC. V usage is TRBV29-1 and J usage is TRBJ2-6, with 9 bases identical to TRBD1. V shed 6 bases, J shed 0 bases, and the junction held 9 bases outside the gene matches. Per germline, CDR1 SQVTM and CDR2 ANQGSEA. The CDR3 has 17 residues.

There are a few counts of this clone. The rearrangement uses TRBV29-1 and TRBJ2-3; D remains unclear. From germline, CDR1 is SQVTM and CDR2 ANQGSEA. The CDR3 extends over 10 amino acids. V lost 7 bases to trimming and J lost 3 bases, with 5 bases between them. In DNA, the CDR3 is TGCAGCGCTCTGACAGATACGCAGTATTTT. This gives the protein CSALTDTQYF.

J is TRBJ2-3 and V is TRBV25-1; maybe TRBD2 (6 bases). The germline V gene has CDR1 MGHDK and CDR2 SYGVNS. CDR3 length equals 15 residues. V lost 3 bases, J lost 2 bases, and 12 bases lay in between. Here the CDR3 reads CASSDGRGYTDTQYF. CDR3 DNA sequence: TGTGCCAGCAGTGACGGGCGGGGATACACAGATACGCAGTATTTT.

The J gene is TRBJ2-3, the V gene TRBV6-1; D might be TRBD2 (6 bases). Trimming cost V 9 bases and J 3 bases, with 10 bases left between them. The germline CDR1 and CDR2 sequences are MNHNS and SASEGT. The CDR3 totals 12 residues. The CDR3 DNA is TGTGCCAGTCGGGGGAGGACAGATACGCAGTATTTT. Protein: CASRGRTDTQYF.

V is TRBV30 and J is TRBJ1-3; D ambiguous. The germline V gene has CDR1 GTSNPN and CDR2 SVGIG (reference sequence). The CDR3 has 13 residues. V was shortened by 7 bases and J by 1 base, with 11 bases between the two germline ends. Written as DNA, the CDR3 is TGTGCCTTACTGCACGGTTCTGGAAACACCATATATTTT. Translation: CALLHGSGNTIYF.

The CDR3 nucleotides are TGTGCCAGCAGTGACCGAACGCAGTTCTTC. It codes for CASSDRTQFF. The rearrangement joins TRBV28 to TRBJ2-1; D gene ambiguous. Trimming stripped 5 bases from V and 12 bases from J, with 8 bases between. Per the germline V gene, CDR1 is MDHEN and CDR2 is SYDVKM. The CDR3 spans 10 residues.

This chain links TRBV7-2 with TRBJ2-1; 7 positions agree with TRBD1. The V gene's germline CDR1 is SGHTA and CDR2 FQGNSA. V lost 5 bases to trimming and J lost 4 bases; unmatched junction nucleotides: 11. This CDR3 is 16 amino acids long. CDR3 protein: CASSPPGKQGYNEQFF. In DNA, the CDR3 is TGTGCCAGCAGCCCTCCGGGGAAACAGGGGTACAATGAGCAGTTCTTC.

This chain links TRBV18 with TRBJ1-2; the match to TRBD1 covers 9 bases. The CDR3 loop spans 15 amino acids. Germline CDR1 KGHSH, CDR2 LQKENI. With 3 bases clipped from V and 7 bases from J, the junction kept 9 bases outside the gene matches. The DNA of the CDR3 is TGTGCCAGCTCACCGTTCGCGGACAGGGGAGGTGGCTACACCTTC. Protein product: CASSPFADRGGGYTF.

The chain couples TRBV7-9 to TRBJ2-4, with D possibly matching TRBD1 (6 bases). This CDR3 has 14 amino acids. Trimming took off 5 bases at V and 0 bases at J, with 8 bases between the two ends. Germline V CDR1 and CDR2: SEHNR, FQNEAQ (reference sequence). The CDR3 sequence: CASSMGQAKNIQYF. The CDR3 coding sequence is TGTGCCAGCAGCATGGGACAAGCCAAAAACATTCAGTACTTC.

Only a few counts were recorded for this clone. The chain couples TRBV10-3 to TRBJ1-6; 8 bases are a match to TRBD1. Germline V CDR1 and CDR2: ENHRY, SYGVKD. Unmatched junction bases numbered 5, after V lost 4 bases and J lost 9 bases. This CDR3 region has 14 residues. This CDR3 reads CAISVAGGGSPLHF. The CDR3 nucleotides are TGTGCCATCAGTGTGGCAGGGGGCGGTTCACCCCTCCACTTT.

Comment on this clone: At one of its ends the junction is not consistent with the germline gene, which may arise from a read error. J is TRBJ1-2 and V is TRBV7-2; unclear D gene. The length of the CDR3 is 8 residues. Germline values: CDR1 SGHTA, CDR2 FQGNSA. The CDR3 region has the DNA TGTGCCAGCAGCTTAGGCCACTTC. Residues: CASSLGHF. Variable domain in full (rest from reference TRBV7-2 and TRBJ1-2): GAGVSQSPSNKVTEKGKDVELRCDPISGHTALYWYRQSLGQGLEFLIYFQGNSAPDKSGLPSDRFSAERTGGSVSTLTIQRTQQEDSAVYLCASSLGHFGSGTRLTVV.

This clone turned up a few times. The J gene is TRBJ2-4, the V gene TRBV29-1, with a tentative D call TRBD1 (6 bases). The CDR3 totals 14 residues. The ends were cut back, 6 bases at V and 3 bases at J, with 15 bases in the middle. CDR1 and CDR2 from the germline V gene are SQVTM and ANQGSEA. The CDR3 DNA is TGCAGCGTCGCCAGGGGATCGGGCAAAAACATTCAGTACTTC. It translates to CSVARGSGKNIQYF.

The CDR3 coding sequence is TGTGCCAGCAGCTTAGCTAGCGGGAGACACAATGAGCAGTTCTTC. Translated: CASSLASGRHNEQFF. This sequence joins TRBV7-8 and TRBJ2-1; 9 bases align to TRBD2. This CDR3 has 15 amino acids. Germline-derived CDR1 and CDR2 are SGHVS and FQNEAQ. The V gene end was trimmed by 0 bases and the J gene end by 5 bases; junction bases not matched to a gene: 2.

The chain uses TRBV28 and TRBJ2-1, with 9 bases that match TRBD2. Germline V gives CDR1 MDHEN, CDR2 SYDVKM. V lost 6 bases and J lost 4; bases outside the gene matches: 19. This CDR3 is 19 amino acids long. The CDR3 loop is CASSETINLAGAVYNEQFF. The CDR3 nucleotides are TGTGCCAGCAGCGAAACCATCAATTTAGCGGGAGCAGTATACAATGAGCAGTTCTTC.

V and J are TRBV30 and TRBJ1-2, with TRBD1 matching 9 bases. Germline CDR1 GTSNPN, CDR2 SVGIG (reference sequence). Trimming cost V 7 bases and J 4 bases; bases outside gene matches: 1. The CDR3 is 11 amino acids. CDR3 in amino acids: CASGQGYGYTF. Written as DNA, the CDR3 is TGTGCCTCGGGACAGGGCTATGGCTACACCTTC.

With regard to this clone: Other nucleotide sequences in the sample specify the same CDR3. The V and J genes are TRBV29-1 and TRBJ2-7; 11 bases match TRBD2. CDR3 length: 13 residues. V lost 1 base to trimming and J lost 5 bases; unmatched junction nucleotides: 1. Germline V gene data show CDR1 as SQVTM and CDR2 as ANQGSEA. The CDR3 loop reads CSVEGLAGNEQYF. The CDR3 bases are TGCAGCGTTGAAGGACTAGCGGGAAACGAGCAGTACTTC.